The next 10 T cell receptor beta chains were all read from a single sample in a study of shared clonotypes between healthy human individuals (dated by TCRdb to 2018 to 2021). CD8 naive samples consisted of CD45RO-negative cells that were positively selected for CCR7, yielding a CD45RA+CCR7+ population without TemRA cells. Receptors were amplified or captured by the immunoSEQ multiplex PCR assay. TCRdb limited this immuneACCESS table to in-frame rearrangements with V and J called. A share of clones is missing; checked studies link under half to unresolved V genes, and the rest is unexplained. Across this sample there are under 850,000 clones, with around 93% seen only once. Around 24% of the sample is held by the ten biggest clonotypes. The sequenced sample was naive CD8+ T cells sorted from blood. The cell subset or site label, as the study defines it: CD45RA+CCR7+. The source of these receptors is a man aged 25 to 40 in good health.

The genes are TRBV5-8 and TRBJ2-1; no clear D. The V gene lost 7 bases and the J gene lost 4 bases, with 24 bases spanning the gap. This CDR3 comprises 17 residues. Germline CDR1 is SGHTS and CDR2 is YDEGEE. As DNA, the CDR3 is TGTGCCAGCTGGAAGAAGGTGTCCGTGGGGTTGTACAATGAGCAGTTCTTC. This translates into CASWKKVSVGLYNEQFF.

V and J are TRBV27 and TRBJ2-2; TRBD1 is a possible D gene (6 bases). The CDR3 is 15 amino acids. Trimming took off 3 bases at V and 6 bases at J, with 14 bases between the two ends. Germline CDR1 and CDR2: MNHEY and SMNVEV (reference sequence). CDR3 amino acids: CASSFLRTASGELFF. CDR3 in DNA: TGTGCCAGCAGTTTCCTTCGGACAGCCTCCGGGGAGCTGTTTTTT.

The chain has TRBV28 and TRBJ2-7; D may be TRBD2 (5 bases). This CDR3 spans 18 amino acids. V gave up 0 bases and J gave up 0 bases, with 18 bases separating them. Looked up from germline, CDR1 is MDHEN and CDR2 is SYDVKM. The CDR3 loop is CASSLWEGYRESSYEQYF. The CDR3 DNA sequence: TGTGCCAGCAGTTTATGGGAAGGGTACCGGGAAAGCTCCTACGAGCAGTACTTC.

The count of this clone is one. This sequence joins TRBV29-1 and TRBJ2-7; D is unresolved. The CDR3 loop spans 11 amino acids. Trimming removed 7 bases at V and 0 bases at J, with 7 bases between. The V gene's germline CDR1 is SQVTM and CDR2 ANQGSEA. This chain's CDR3 is CSGVYSYEQYF. The CDR3 coding sequence is TGCAGCGGGGTGTACTCCTACGAGCAGTACTTC.

V gene TRBV5-3 combines with J gene TRBJ1-5; TRBD1 aligns across 10 bases. TRBV5-3 is identified as an open reading frame with a role that is uncertain. The CDR3 spans 17 residues. J lost 4 bases, V lost 4 bases, and 11 bases had no gene match. This CDR3 is CARSLKTPGQGNQPQHF. CDR3 coding DNA: TGTGCCAGAAGCCTAAAAACCCCGGGACAGGGGAATCAGCCCCAGCATTTT.

Points on this clone: Other DNA sequences in the sample encode the same CDR3. The V gene is TRBV19, the J gene TRBJ2-7, with unresolved D. Germline CDR1 and CDR2: LNHDA and SQIVND (reference sequence). V was cut by 1 base and J by 2 bases, with 6 bases left in between. The CDR3 has 13 residues. The CDR3 bases are TGTGCCAGTAGTATAGGCTCCACCTACGAGCAGTACTTC. Protein sequence: CASSIGSTYEQYF.

This clone was observed a single time. Here the CDR3 reads CASSSTGTRGNIQYF. CDR3 bases: TGTGCCAGCAGTAGCACCGGGACTAGGGGAAACATTCAGTACTTC. V usage is TRBV27 and J usage is TRBJ2-4; 8 nucleotides line up with TRBD2. V lost 5 bases, J lost 6 bases, and 9 bases stayed unmatched. The germline gives CDR1 MNHEY, CDR2 SMNVEV (reference sequence). The CDR3 is 15 amino acids.

The chain carries TRBV7-9 and TRBJ1-4; D unclear. V was shortened by 5 bases and J by 5 bases, with 24 bases between the two germline ends. The germline V gene encodes CDR1 SEHNR and CDR2 FQNEAQ (reference sequence). The CDR3 is made up of 18 amino acids. CDR3 in DNA: TGTGCCAGCAGCGGATCACTCAACAGCCCCCTGGCAAATGAAAAACTGTTTTTT. Its protein product is CASSGSLNSPLANEKLFF.

This chain links TRBV4-1 with TRBJ2-1, with 9 positions matching TRBD1. Germline V lookup: CDR1 MGHRA, CDR2 YSYEKL. Trimming took 1 base from V and 10 from J; bases not matched to a gene: 8. The CDR3 is 15 residues long. CDR3 in amino acids: CASSQVRTGAPEQFF. The CDR3 region has the DNA TGCGCCAGCAGCCAAGTAAGGACAGGGGCCCCCGAGCAGTTCTTC.

This chain joins TRBV5-6 and TRBJ2-1, with no clear D. Germline V lookup: CDR1 SGHDT, CDR2 YYEEEE. The CDR3 consists of 12 residues. V lost 3 bases and J lost 10, with 11 bases in between. The CDR3 region has the DNA TGTGCCAGCAGCTCGGTTGGGCTAGAGCAGTTCTTC. Translating gives CASSSVGLEQFF.